This is a list of T cell receptor beta chains from one sample in a study of blood T cell repertoires in COVID-19. Profiled with immunoSEQ multiplex PCR; TCRdb holds only in-frame clones, not every one. The sample has 130,000 to 150,000 clones, approximately 81% seen once. The sequenced sample consisted of peripheral blood. Source of these receptors: a human donor with acute or convalescent COVID-19. The donor label of this sample is uncertain. Both conserved end residues are part of each CDR3.

v_gene: TRBV4-2
j_gene: TRBJ2-3
len: 16
CDR3aa: CASSLGTGRSTDTQYF

v_gene: TRBV11-2
j_gene: TRBJ2-3
len: 15
CDR3aa: CASSLANRYTDTQYF

v_gene: TRBV10-3
j_gene: TRBJ2-5
len: 12
CDR3aa: CAIRTDQETQYF

v_gene: TRBV19
j_gene: TRBJ2-3
len: 17
CDR3aa: CASMISGSWYSTDTQYF

v_gene: TRBV28
j_gene: TRBJ2-7
len: 14
CDR3aa: CASSSRQGGHEQYF

v_gene: TRBV6-2/TRBV6-3
j_gene: TRBJ2-1
len: 17
CDR3aa: CASSYSRSSGGAGEQFF

v_gene: TRBV2
j_gene: TRBJ2-2
len: 15
CDR3aa: CASRGQGAYTGELFF

v_gene: TRBV10-3
j_gene: TRBJ1-1
len: 15
CDR3aa: CAISGTGGRNTEAFF

v_gene: TRBV3-1/TRBV3-2
j_gene: TRBJ2-6
len: 19
CDR3aa: CASSQDKGVMRSGANVLTF

v_gene: TRBV7-9
j_gene: TRBJ1-2
len: 14
CDR3aa: CASSQVRGFDGYTF

v_gene: TRBV5-4
j_gene: TRBJ2-5
len: 15
CDR3aa: CASSLGAGGLKTQYF

v_gene: TRBV30
j_gene: TRBJ1-2
len: 13
CDR3aa: CAAGGAFNYGYTF